This entry concerns a single T cell receptor beta chain. In Susac syndrome patients, recently defined diagnostic criteria for definite or probable disease were met. While CD8+ and CD4+ T cells were isolated negatively, TEMRA cells were enriched by FACS. Germline-derived CDR1 and CDR2 are DFQATT and SNEGSKA (reference sequence). The CDR3 loop spans 13 amino acids. The ends were cut back, 6 bases at V and 6 bases at J, with 15 bases in the middle. The data derive from a study of CD8 T cells in Susac syndrome. Random hexamers were used to reverse transcribe the RNA input (about 0.5 to 1 ug). TCRdb re-called the immunoSEQ multiplex PCR reads through MiXCR, storing one row per CDR3 protein. This sample has 110,000 to 150,000 distinct CDR3 sequences, with under 97% found just once.

The chain carries TRBV20-1 and TRBJ1-5; D gene uncertain. Sequenced material: CD4+ T cells from PBMCs. The clonotype was recovered from a human donor with Susac syndrome. CDR3 in amino acids: CSARAERVQPQHF. The DNA for the CDR3 is TGCAGTGCCCGAGCCGAGAGGGTTCAGCCCCAGCATTTT.